The present T cell receptor beta chain was sequenced within a study of T-cell reconstitution after alpha-beta-depleted transplantation in children. CDR3 length: 17 amino acids. Trimming removed 4 bases from V and 0 bases from J, with 15 bases in between. The germline CDR1 and CDR2 sequences are SGHVS and FQNEAQ. TCRbeta library preparation incorporated unique molecular identifiers. MiXCR was run by TCRdb on the PCR reads, yielding one entry per CDR3 protein. Of 450,000 to 600,000 distinct CDR3 sequences in the sample, approximately 29% were seen once. The rearrangement links TRBV7-8 to TRBJ2-2, with D perhaps matching TRBD2 (5 bases). The sequenced sample was PBMCs from the stem cell graft donor, obtained from the stem cell graft. This receptor was taken from a human donor who donated a stem cell graft to a child with aplastic anemia. CDR3 residues: CASSYAAERTNTGELFF. CDR3 bases: TGTGCCAGCAGCTACGCGGCGGAGCGGACGAACACCGGGGAGCTGTTTTTT.